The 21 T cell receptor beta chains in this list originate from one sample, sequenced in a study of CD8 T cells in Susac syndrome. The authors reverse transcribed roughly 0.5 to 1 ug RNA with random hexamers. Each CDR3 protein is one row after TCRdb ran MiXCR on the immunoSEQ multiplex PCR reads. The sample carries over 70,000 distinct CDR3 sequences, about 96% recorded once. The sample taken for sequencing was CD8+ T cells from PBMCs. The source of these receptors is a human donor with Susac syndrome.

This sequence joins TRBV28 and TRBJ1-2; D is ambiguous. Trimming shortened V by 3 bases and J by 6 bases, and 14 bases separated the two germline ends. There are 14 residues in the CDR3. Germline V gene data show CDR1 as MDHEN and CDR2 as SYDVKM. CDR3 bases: TGTGCCAGCAGTTTCTCGGGTAACGGGAATGGCTACACCTTC. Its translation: CASSFSGNGNGYTF.

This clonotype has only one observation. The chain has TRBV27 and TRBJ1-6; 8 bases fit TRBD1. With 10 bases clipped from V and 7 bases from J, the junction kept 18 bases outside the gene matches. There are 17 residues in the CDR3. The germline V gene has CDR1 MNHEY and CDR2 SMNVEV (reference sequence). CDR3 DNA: TGTGCCACCACTCACCGACAGGGGCTTCAACGGAATTCACCCCTCCACTTT. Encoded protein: CATTHRQGLQRNSPLHF.

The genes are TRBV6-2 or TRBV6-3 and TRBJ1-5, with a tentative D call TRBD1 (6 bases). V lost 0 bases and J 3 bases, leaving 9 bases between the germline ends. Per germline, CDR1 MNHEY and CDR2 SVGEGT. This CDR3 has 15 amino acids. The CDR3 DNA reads TGTGCCAGCAGTTACTCGTGGACAGCCAATCAGCCCCAGCATTTT. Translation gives CASSYSWTANQPQHF.

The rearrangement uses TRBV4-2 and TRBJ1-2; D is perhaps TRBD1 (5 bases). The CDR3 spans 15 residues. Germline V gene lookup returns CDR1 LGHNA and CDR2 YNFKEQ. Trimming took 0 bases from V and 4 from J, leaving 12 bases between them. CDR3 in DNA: TGTGCCAGCAGCCAAGATGTTCAGGGCCTCTATGGCTACACCTTC. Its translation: CASSQDVQGLYGYTF.

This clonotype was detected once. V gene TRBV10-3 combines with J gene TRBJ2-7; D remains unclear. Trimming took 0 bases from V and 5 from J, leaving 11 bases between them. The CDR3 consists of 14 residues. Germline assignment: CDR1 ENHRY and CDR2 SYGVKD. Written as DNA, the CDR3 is TGTGCCATCAGTGAGTCGGGTGCAACCCACGAGCAGTACTTC. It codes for CAISESGATHEQYF.

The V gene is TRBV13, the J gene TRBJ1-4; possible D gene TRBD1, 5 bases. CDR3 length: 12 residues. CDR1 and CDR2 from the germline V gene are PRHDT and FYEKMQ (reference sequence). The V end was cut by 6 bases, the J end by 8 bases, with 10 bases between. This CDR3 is CASSIGTEKLFF. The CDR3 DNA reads TGTGCCAGCAGTATAGGGACGGAAAAACTGTTTTTT. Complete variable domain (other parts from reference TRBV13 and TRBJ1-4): AAGVIQSPRHLIKEKRETATLKCYPIPRHDTVYWYQQGPGQDPQFLISFYEKMQSDKGSIPDRFSAQQFSDYHSELNMSSLELGDSALYFCASSIGTEKLFFGSGTQLSVL.

DNA of the CDR3: TGTGCCAGCAGTGAACGAGGAGTAAATGAGCAGTTCTTC. Translation gives CASSERGVNEQFF. V usage is TRBV25-1 and J usage is TRBJ2-1; D not resolved. The germline CDR1 and CDR2 sequences are MGHDK and SYGVNS. This CDR3 is 13 amino acids long. The V and J ends lost 2 bases and 7 bases respectively, with 9 bases between them.

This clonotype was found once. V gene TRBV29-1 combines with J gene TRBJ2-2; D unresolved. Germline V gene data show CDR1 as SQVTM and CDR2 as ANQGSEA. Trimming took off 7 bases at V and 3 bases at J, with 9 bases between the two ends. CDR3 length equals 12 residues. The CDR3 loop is CSGGRYTGELFF. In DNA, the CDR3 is TGCAGCGGTGGACGTTACACCGGGGAGCTGTTTTTT.

The CDR3 loop reads CSARVGSQPQHF. The DNA of the CDR3 is TGCAGTGCTAGAGTGGGTTCTCAGCCCCAGCATTTT. The chain couples TRBV20-1 to TRBJ1-5; D is uncertain. V lost 1 base, J lost 6 bases, and 7 bases lay in between. Per germline, CDR1 DFQATT and CDR2 SNEGSKA (reference sequence). This CDR3 is built from 12 residues.

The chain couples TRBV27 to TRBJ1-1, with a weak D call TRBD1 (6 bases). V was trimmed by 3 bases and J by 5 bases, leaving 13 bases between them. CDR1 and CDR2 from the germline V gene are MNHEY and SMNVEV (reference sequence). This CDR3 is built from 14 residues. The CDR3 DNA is TGTGCCAGCAGTTTTGGGGGGCCTGGAACTGAAGCTTTCTTT. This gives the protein CASSFGGPGTEAFF.

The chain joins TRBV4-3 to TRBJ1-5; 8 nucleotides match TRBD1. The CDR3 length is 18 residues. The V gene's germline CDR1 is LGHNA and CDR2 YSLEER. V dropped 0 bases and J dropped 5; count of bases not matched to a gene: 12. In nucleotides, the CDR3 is TGCGCCAGCAGCCAAGAACGGCAGGGGGCCGCGTTCGATCAGCCCCAGCATTTT. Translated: CASSQERQGAAFDQPQHF.

The chain's CDR3 is CASSSLIEETQYF. In DNA form, the CDR3 reads TGTGCCAGCAGCTCCCTCATCGAAGAGACCCAGTACTTC. The chain joins TRBV7-9 to TRBJ2-5; D not resolved. The CDR3 length is 13 residues. Looked up from germline, CDR1 is SEHNR and CDR2 is FQNEAQ (reference sequence). V was clipped by 4 bases and J by 3 bases, with 9 bases between them.

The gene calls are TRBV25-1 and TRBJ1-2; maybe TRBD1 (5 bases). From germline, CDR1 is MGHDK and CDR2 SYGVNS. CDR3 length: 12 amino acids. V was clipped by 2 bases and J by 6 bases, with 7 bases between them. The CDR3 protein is CASSEGGNGYTF. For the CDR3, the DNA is TGTGCCAGCAGTGAAGGGGGGAATGGCTACACCTTC.

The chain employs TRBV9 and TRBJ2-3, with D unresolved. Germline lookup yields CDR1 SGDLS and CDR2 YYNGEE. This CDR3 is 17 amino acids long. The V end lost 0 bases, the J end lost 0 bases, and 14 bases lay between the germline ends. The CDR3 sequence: CASSVGVTSDSTDTQYF. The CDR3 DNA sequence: TGTGCCAGCAGCGTAGGTGTGACGTCGGATAGCACAGATACGCAGTATTTT.

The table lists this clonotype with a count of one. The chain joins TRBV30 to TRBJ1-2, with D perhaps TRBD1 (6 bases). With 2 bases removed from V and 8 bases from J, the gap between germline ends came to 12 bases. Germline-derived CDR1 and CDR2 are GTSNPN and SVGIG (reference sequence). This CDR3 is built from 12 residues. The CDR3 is CAWSIAGVGYTF. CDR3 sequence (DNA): TGTGCCTGGAGTATAGCAGGGGTCGGCTACACCTTC.

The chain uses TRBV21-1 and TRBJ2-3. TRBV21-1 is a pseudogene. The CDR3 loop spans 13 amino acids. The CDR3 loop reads CASSKTSTDTQYF. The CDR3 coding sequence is TGTGCCAGCAGCAAAACGAGCACAGATACGCAGTATTTT.

CDR3 coding DNA: TGCAGCGTCCGGGAGCCTAACTATGGCTACACCTTC. Its translation: CSVREPNYGYTF. The V gene is TRBV29-1, the J gene TRBJ1-2; no clear D. Trimming left V 6 bases short and J 0 bases short, with 8 bases between. CDR1 is SQVTM and CDR2 is ANQGSEA in the germline V gene. This CDR3 has 12 residues.

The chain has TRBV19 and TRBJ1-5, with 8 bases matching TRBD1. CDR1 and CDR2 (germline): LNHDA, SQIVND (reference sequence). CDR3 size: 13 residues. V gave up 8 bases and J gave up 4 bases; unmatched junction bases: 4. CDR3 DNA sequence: TGTGCCAGTGTGGACAGGGCTAATCAGCCCCAGCATTTT. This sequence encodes CASVDRANQPQHF. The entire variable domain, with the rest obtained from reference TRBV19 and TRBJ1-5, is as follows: DGGITQSPKYLFRKEGQNVTLSCEQNLNHDAMYWYRQDPGQGLRLIYYSQIVNDFQKGDIAEGYSVSREKKESFPLTVTSAQKNPTAFYLCASVDRANQPQHFGDGTRLSIL.

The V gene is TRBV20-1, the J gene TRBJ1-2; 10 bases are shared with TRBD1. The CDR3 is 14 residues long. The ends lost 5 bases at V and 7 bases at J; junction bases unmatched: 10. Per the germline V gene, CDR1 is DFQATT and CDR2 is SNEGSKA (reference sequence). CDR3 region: CSAGRSTGGGGYTF. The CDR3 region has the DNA TGCAGTGCTGGACGCTCGACAGGGGGCGGTGGCTACACCTTC.

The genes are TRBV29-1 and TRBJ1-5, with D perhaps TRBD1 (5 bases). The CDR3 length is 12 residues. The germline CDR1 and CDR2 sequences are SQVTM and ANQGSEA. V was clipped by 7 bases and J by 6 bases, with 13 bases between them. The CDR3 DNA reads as TGCAGCGCTTGGGACGGCTCTCAGCCCCAGCATTTT. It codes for CSAWDGSQPQHF.

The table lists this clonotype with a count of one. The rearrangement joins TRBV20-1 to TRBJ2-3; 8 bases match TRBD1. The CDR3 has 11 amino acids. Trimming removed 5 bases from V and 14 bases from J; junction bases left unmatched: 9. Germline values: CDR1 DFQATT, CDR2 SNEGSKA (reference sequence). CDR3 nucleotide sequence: TGCAGTGCTCCCGGACAGGGAAGCTTGTATTTT. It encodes CSAPGQGSLYF.